These 20 T cell receptor beta chains share one sample of origin, sequenced in a study of blood T cell repertoires in COVID-19. Clones were sequenced by immunoSEQ multiplex PCR, and TCRdb holds only the in-frame ones, with some missing. The sample records some 270,000 clones, roughly nine tenths being singletons. Sequencing input: peripheral blood. The receptor source for this set is a woman aged 40 to 50 who had recovered from COVID-19.

The CDR3 DNA reads as TGCAGTGCCGGGGGAGCTTTCTTT. Protein sequence: CSAGGAFF. The genes are TRBV20-1 and TRBJ1-1; D perhaps matches TRBD1 (5 bases). The germline gives CDR1 DFQATT, CDR2 SNEGSKA (reference sequence). This CDR3 has 8 amino acids. The V end was cut by 6 bases, the J end by 10 bases, with 6 bases between.

The chain employs TRBV27 and TRBJ2-3; 8 nucleotides match TRBD2. CDR1 is MNHEY, CDR2 SMNVEV, per germline (reference sequence). This CDR3 comprises 13 residues. Losses at the gene ends were 8 bases for V and 3 bases for J; bases not matched to a gene: 4. The CDR3 DNA reads as TGTGCCAGCTTGATAGCGGGGACAGATACGCAGTATTTT. Translated: CASLIAGTDTQYF.

The chain carries TRBV12-3 or TRBV12-4 and TRBJ1-2, with D perhaps matching TRBD1 (6 bases). V gave up 5 bases and J gave up 9 bases, with 16 bases separating them. This CDR3 is 13 amino acids long. CDR3 nucleotide sequence: TGTGCCAGCAGTCCTCGAACTTGGGACAGCTACACCTTC. Its protein is CASSPRTWDSYTF.

This clone is a singleton in its sample. The chain combines TRBV7-2 with TRBJ2-2; no clear D. The germline V and J ends were trimmed by 2 bases and 3 bases, with 10 bases remaining between them. The CDR3 extends over 15 amino acids. The germline V gene has CDR1 SGHTA and CDR2 FQGNSA. Here the CDR3 DNA reads TGTGCCAGCAGCTTACTTCCCCGGGACACCGGGGAGCTGTTTTTT. Translation: CASSLLPRDTGELFF. The whole variable domain, filled in from reference TRBV7-2 and TRBJ2-2, reads GAGVSQSPSNKVTEKGKDVELRCDPISGHTALYWYRQSLGQGLEFLIYFQGNSAPDKSGLPSDRFSAERTGGSVSTLTIQRTQQEDSAVYLCASSLLPRDTGELFFGEGSRLTVL.

The chain combines TRBV14 with TRBJ2-1; 16 positions match TRBD2. Germline assignment: CDR1 SGHDN and CDR2 FVKESK. The CDR3 has 17 amino acids. Trimming at V came to 5 bases and at J to 2 bases, leaving 3 bases not matched to a gene. CDR3 in DNA: TGTGCCAGCAGCTCCGGGACTAGCGGGAGGGCCTACAATGAGCAGTTCTTC. Translation: CASSSGTSGRAYNEQFF. The full variable domain, completed using reference TRBV14 and TRBJ2-1, is EAGVTQFPSHSVIEKGQTVTLRCDPISGHDNLYWYRRVMGKEIKFLLHFVKESKQDESGMPNNRFLAERTGGTYSTLKVQPAELEDSGVYFCASSSGTSGRAYNEQFFGPGTRLTVL.

The V gene is TRBV5-1, the J gene TRBJ1-2, with TRBD1 as a possible D gene (5 bases). CDR1 is SGHRS, CDR2 YFSETQ, per germline. V lost 3 bases and J 8 bases, leaving 17 bases between the germline ends. There are 14 residues in the CDR3. CDR3 sequence reads: CASSWDLGADGYTF. The DNA for the CDR3 is TGCGCCAGCAGCTGGGACTTAGGTGCAGACGGCTACACCTTC.

For the CDR3, the DNA is TGTGCCAGCAGCTTGGGGGGTAGGGGTTATAATTCACCCCTCCACTTT. Protein: CASSLGGRGYNSPLHF. V gene TRBV5-4 combines with J gene TRBJ1-6; D is perhaps TRBD1 (5 bases). Germline CDR1 SGHNT, CDR2 YYREEE (reference sequence). The CDR3 covers 16 residues. V was trimmed by 0 bases and J by 4 bases, leaving 11 bases between them.

J is TRBJ2-5 and V is TRBV12-3 or TRBV12-4; D is ambiguous. This CDR3 contains 13 residues. The V and J ends lost 3 bases and 0 bases respectively, with 5 bases between them. In DNA form, the CDR3 reads TGTGCCAGCAGTTTTTCTGACCAAGAGACCCAGTACTTC. It codes for CASSFSDQETQYF.

The V gene is TRBV23-1, the J gene TRBJ1-4, with D uncertain. TRBV23-1 is treated as an ORF (open reading frame) with a function not yet certain. The CDR3 runs 20 residues. V lost 0 bases to trimming and J lost 4 bases, with 24 bases between them. The DNA of the CDR3 is TGCGCCAGCAGTCAATCGGTGGTTAACGCGAAAGACTGCCATAATGAAAAACTGTTTTTT. This gives the protein CASSQSVVNAKDCHNEKLFF.

The chain is built from TRBV6-5 and TRBJ2-3; no clear D gene. Germline-derived CDR1 and CDR2 are MNHEY and SVGAGI. CDR3 size: 14 residues. The V gene lost 6 bases and the J gene lost 0 bases, with 10 bases spanning the gap. CDR3 bases: TGTGCCAGCAGCCGAGGTCTGAGCACAGATACGCAGTATTTT. This codes for CASSRGLSTDTQYF.

The V gene is TRBV28, the J gene TRBJ1-2; 8 nucleotides match TRBD1. V lost 2 bases, J lost 4 bases, and 6 bases stayed unmatched. CDR3 length equals 15 residues. Germline loops: CDR1 MDHEN, CDR2 SYDVKM. The CDR3 is CASSLNRGLLYGYTF. The CDR3 DNA is TGTGCCAGCAGTTTAAACAGGGGGTTACTCTATGGCTACACCTTC.

The chain combines TRBV2 with TRBJ1-1; no reliable D call. The CDR3 extends over 11 amino acids. The V and J ends lost 8 bases and 4 bases respectively, with 8 bases between them. The germline V gene has CDR1 SNHLY and CDR2 FYNNEI. The CDR3 spells CASGSFTEAFF. In DNA form, the CDR3 reads TGTGCCAGCGGGAGTTTCACTGAAGCTTTCTTT.

The V gene is TRBV5-1, the J gene TRBJ1-5; D gene ambiguous. The V gene's germline CDR1 is SGHRS and CDR2 YFSETQ. The CDR3 consists of 14 residues. Trimming removed 1 base at V and 5 bases at J, with 10 bases between. The CDR3, as DNA: TGCGCCAGCAGCTTGTCTACCGGTGATCAGCCCCAGCATTTT. Its translation: CASSLSTGDQPQHF.

This chain uses TRBV10-1 with TRBJ1-5, with 8 bases identical to TRBD1. Germline lookup yields CDR1 WNHNN and CDR2 SYGVQD (reference sequence). CDR3 length: 14 amino acids. V shed 4 bases and J 6 bases; nucleotides not matched to a gene: 5. DNA of the CDR3: TGCGCCAGCAGTGCGACAGGGGAGGGTCAGCCCCAGCATTTT. It yields the protein CASSATGEGQPQHF.

The chain links TRBV4-1 to TRBJ1-5; 9 nucleotides agree with TRBD1. Trimming at V came to 3 bases and at J to 7 bases, leaving 16 bases not matched to a gene. CDR1 and CDR2 from the germline V gene are MGHRA and YSYEKL. The CDR3 length is 18 residues. The CDR3 sequence: CASSHPPDRDRAEQPQHF. CDR3 coding DNA: TGCGCCAGCAGCCATCCCCCAGACCGGGACAGGGCGGAACAGCCCCAGCATTTT.

This clone has just one count. The J gene is TRBJ2-7, the V gene TRBV7-8; D perhaps matches TRBD2 (5 bases). V was clipped by 5 bases and J by 4 bases, with 15 bases between them. Germline values: CDR1 SGHVS, CDR2 FQNEAQ. The CDR3 is 14 residues long. The DNA of the CDR3 is TGTGCCAGCAGCGCCGGACTCGTGAATTACGAGCAGTACGTC. This sequence encodes CASSAGLVNYEQYV.

This clone was counted once. This rearrangement joins TRBV7-2 to TRBJ2-2, with 13 positions matching TRBD2. The germline V gene has CDR1 SGHTA and CDR2 FQGNSA. The V and J ends lost 5 bases and 5 bases, in that order; junction bases with no gene match: 2. The length of the CDR3 is 15 residues. The CDR3: CASSLLAGGTGELFF. DNA for the CDR3: TGTGCCAGCAGCCTACTAGCGGGAGGGACCGGGGAGCTGTTTTTT.

The V call is TRBV19, the J call TRBJ1-2, with D unresolved. V was shortened by 7 bases and J by 1 base, with 13 bases between the two germline ends. The germline CDR1 and CDR2 sequences are LNHDA and SQIVND (reference sequence). This CDR3 contains 14 residues. The CDR3 loop reads CASTTEIYNYGYTF. CDR3 nucleotide sequence: TGTGCCAGTACCACCGAGATATATAACTATGGCTACACCTTC.

This rearrangement joins TRBV5-1 to TRBJ2-2, with D perhaps matching TRBD1 (6 bases). Trimming cost V 0 bases and J 4 bases, with 10 bases left between them. The CDR3 runs 15 residues. The germline V gene has CDR1 SGHRS and CDR2 YFSETQ. DNA of the CDR3: TGCGCCAGCAGCTTGGCCACAGGGTCCACCGGGGAGCTGTTTTTT. Protein sequence: CASSLATGSTGELFF. Looking up the rest from reference TRBV5-1 and TRBJ2-2 gives the full variable domain: KAGVTQTPRYLIKTRGQQVTLSCSPISGHRSVSWYQQTPGQGLQFLFEYFSETQRNKGNFPGRFSGRQFSNSRSEMNVSTLELGDSALYLCASSLATGSTGELFFGEGSRLTVL.

This chain connects TRBV3-1 (or the pseudogene TRBV3-2) to TRBJ1-6, with D perhaps matching TRBD1 (5 bases). Germline assignment: CDR1 LGHDT and CDR2 YNNKEL (reference sequence). The V and J ends lost 2 bases and 6 bases respectively, with 17 bases between them. The CDR3 is 17 amino acids. The CDR3 sequence: CASSQLGVGGSNSPLHF. The CDR3 DNA reads as TGTGCCAGCAGCCAACTCGGAGTGGGGGGTTCTAATTCACCCCTCCACTTT.